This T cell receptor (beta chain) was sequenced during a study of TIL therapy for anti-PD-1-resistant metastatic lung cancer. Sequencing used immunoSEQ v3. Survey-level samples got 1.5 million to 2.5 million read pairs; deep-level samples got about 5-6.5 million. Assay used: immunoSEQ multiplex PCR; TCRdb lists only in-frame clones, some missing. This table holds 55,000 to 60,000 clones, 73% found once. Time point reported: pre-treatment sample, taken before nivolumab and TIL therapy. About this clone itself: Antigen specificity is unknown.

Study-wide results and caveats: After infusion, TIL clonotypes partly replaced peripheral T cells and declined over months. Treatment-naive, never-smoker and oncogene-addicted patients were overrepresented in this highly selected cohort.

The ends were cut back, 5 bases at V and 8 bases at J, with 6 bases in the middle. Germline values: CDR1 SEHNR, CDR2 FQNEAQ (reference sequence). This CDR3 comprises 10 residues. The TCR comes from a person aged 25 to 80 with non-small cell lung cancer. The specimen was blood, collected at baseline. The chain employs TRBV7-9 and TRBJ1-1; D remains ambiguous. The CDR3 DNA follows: TGTGCCAGCAGCGGGTACGAAGCTTTCTTT. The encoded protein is CASSGYEAFF.